This is a list of T cell receptor beta chains from one sample in a study of cytomegalovirus exposure and HLA in healthy donors. The repertoire was sequenced with immunoSEQ multiplex PCR; TCRdb's copy has only in-frame clones and lacks some. The data show some 130,000 clones, about 61% seen once. Sequencing input: PBMCs. These receptors were obtained from a woman between 40 and 55 years old in good health and CMV-seronegative. Both conserved end residues are part of each CDR3.

j_call v_call cdr3_aa
TRBJ2-2 TRBV28 CASSYPTTESNTGELFF
TRBJ1-2 TRBV28 CASSLWASRSQGGYTF
TRBJ2-7 TRBV27 CASSLSRLPGQTSSYEQYF
TRBJ2-3 TRBV7-2 CASSLGPSGNTQYF
TRBJ2-7 TRBV30 CAWGLWEQYF
TRBJ1-5 TRBV7-9 CASSFNREYQPQHF
TRBJ2-2 TRBV19 CASSVFSGVPNTGELFF
TRBJ2-4 TRBV2 CASKLAGRSDIQYF
TRBJ1-2 TRBV4-3 CASSQLGTGYGYTF
TRBJ1-1 TRBV6-4 CASSAGARTEAFF
TRBJ1-3 TRBV4-3 CASSQDLDQRRGF
TRBJ1-5 TRBV30 CAWSPQGGQPQHF
TRBJ1-1 TRBV15 CATSRDRGTGTEAFF
TRBJ2-3 TRBV4-2 CASSQEPSGGSTDTQYF
TRBJ2-5 TRBV7-2 CASSLTGWGETQYF
TRBJ1-4 TRBV30 CAPATGDGREKLFF
TRBJ1-2 TRBV30 CAWSPTQGINGYTF
TRBJ1-5 TRBV30 CAWSVRRDNQPQHF
TRBJ2-2 TRBV6-7 CASSAGLKDTGELFF
TRBJ2-3 TRBV9 CASSGISSGDTQYF
TRBJ1-3 TRBV7-2 CASSFTGSSGNTIYF
TRBJ1-6 TRBV6-5 CASSYTRGNSPLHF
TRBJ1-3 TRBV30 CAWSRQGGNTIYF
TRBJ1-3 TRBV6-4 CASSDTGGAFGGNTIYF
TRBJ1-6 TRBV18 CASSFTGRDSPLHF
TRBJ2-6 TRBV5-1 CASSPGTGSSGANVLTF
TRBJ2-7 TRBV28 CASSLPGAVTYEQYF
TRBJ2-2 TRBV7-6 CASSSTGRNTGELFF
TRBJ1-1 TRBV18 CASSRTGGDTEAFF
TRBJ1-1 TRBV9 CASSTGPGLNTEAFF
TRBJ2-3 TRBV11-1 CASSLELPETDTQYF
TRBJ2-7 TRBV27 CASSPRERHSYEQYF
TRBJ2-7 TRBV7-9 CASSLELTYEQYF
TRBJ1-5 TRBV10-2 CASSDRGRSNQPQHF
TRBJ1-5 TRBV14 CASSQGSGASNQPQHF
TRBJ1-5 TRBV28 CASSRGNQPQHF
TRBJ2-2 TRBV7-2 CASIYTGELFF
TRBJ2-1 TRBV28 CASSPEFPYNEQFF
TRBJ2-1 TRBV4-1 CASSQVAGGRTEQFF
TRBJ2-2 TRBV5-1 CASSDDRGRNTGELFF
TRBJ1-2 TRBV7-9 CASSPDRGWGGYTF
TRBJ1-1 TRBV6-5 CASSYSRAGREAFF
TRBJ2-3 TRBV5-1 CASSLGTITDTQYF
TRBJ1-5 TRBV30 CAWRTGPRGPQHF
TRBJ1-6 TRBV9 CASSGGQGRSPLHF
TRBJ1-4 TRBV12-5 CASGLVEAGEGEKLFF
TRBJ2-1 TRBV2 CASTWGERSEQFF
TRBJ2-7 TRBV5-6 CARRRSPPRPSDYEQYF
TRBJ2-3 TRBV10-3 CAISESASGGGTDTQYF
TRBJ2-2 TRBV15 CATSRDRRLQGANTGELFF
TRBJ2-7 TRBV29-1 CSVSGTGGGGLAYEQYF